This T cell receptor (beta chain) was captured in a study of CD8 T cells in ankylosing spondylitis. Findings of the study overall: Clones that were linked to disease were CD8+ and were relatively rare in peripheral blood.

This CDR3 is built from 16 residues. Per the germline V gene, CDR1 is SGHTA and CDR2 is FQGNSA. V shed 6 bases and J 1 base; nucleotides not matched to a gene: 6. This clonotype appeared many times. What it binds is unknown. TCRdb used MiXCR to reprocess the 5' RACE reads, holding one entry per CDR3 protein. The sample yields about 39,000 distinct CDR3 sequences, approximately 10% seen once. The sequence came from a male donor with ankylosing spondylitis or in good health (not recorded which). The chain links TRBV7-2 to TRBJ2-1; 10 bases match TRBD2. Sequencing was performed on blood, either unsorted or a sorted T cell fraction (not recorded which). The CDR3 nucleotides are TGTGCCAGCAGAGGGCTAGCGGGAGATTCCTACAATGAGCAGTTCTTC. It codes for CASRGLAGDSYNEQFF.